At least ten counts were recorded for the clone carrying this T cell receptor beta chain. Its matching antigen is unknown. TCR beta CDR3 regions were amplified from RNA. First-round RT-PCR with HTBI primers amplified the TCR CDR3 region. TCRdb itself ran the multiplex PCR reads through MiXCR, one entry per CDR3 protein. The profile shows about 180,000 distinct CDR3 sequences, 8% to 9.5% of them singletons. The data originate from a study of T cells in Graves' hyperthyroidism and ophthalmopathy. The CDR3 covers 15 residues. After removal of 3 bases from V and 2 bases from J, the junction contained 4 bases not matched to a gene. Regarding the study as a whole: Most thyroid clonotypes expanded above 0.001 were also detected in blood. Ophthalmopathy prediction by the model preceded onset by a median roughly 6 months.

The rearrangement uses TRBV12-3 or TRBV12-4 and TRBJ2-3; 8 positions agree with TRBD2. This sequence was found in a woman aged 18-35 years with Graves' hyperthyroidism that later progressed to Graves' ophthalmopathy. Sequencing was performed on blood. The CDR3 DNA reads TGTGCCAGCAGTTTTAGCGGGACGTTCACAGATACGCAGTATTTT. Translated, it gives CASSFSGTFTDTQYF.